Listed here is a single TCR beta chain. At the DNA level, this CDR3 is encoded by other sequences in the same sample as well. The source of the sample is a study of cytomegalovirus exposure and HLA in healthy donors. CDR3 length equals 14 residues. Germline V gives CDR1 LNHDA, CDR2 SQIVND (reference sequence). Trimming removed 4 bases at V and 2 bases at J, with 12 bases between. TCRdb's copy holds only in-frame clones and misses some; the assay was immunoSEQ multiplex PCR. Here the sample spans 100,000 to 150,000 clones, 89% being singletons. The receptor comes from a woman aged 18-29 years in good health and CMV-seronegative. Sequenced: PBMCs. V is TRBV19 and J is TRBJ2-7; perhaps TRBD1 as D (6 bases). CDR3 sequence reads: CASSTPGQPYEQYF. CDR3 nucleotide sequence: TGTGCCAGTAGTACCCCGGGACAACCCTACGAGCAGTACTTC.